This TCR beta chain comes out of a study of technical replicates of blood from a handful of donors. The assay was immunoSEQ multiplex PCR, and TCRdb's table has in-frame clones only and misses some. This table has about 85,000 clones, roughly 94% appearing once. Trimming took off 0 bases at V and 5 bases at J, with 14 bases between the two ends. The germline gives CDR1 KGHSH, CDR2 LQKENI. CDR3 length equals 16 residues. Specimen: T cells isolated from PBMCs. This chain joins TRBV18 and TRBJ2-1, with D perhaps matching TRBD2 (5 bases). The clonotype comes from a human donor in good health. The CDR3 DNA sequence: TGTGCCAGCTCACCACCCTCCGGGAAGTCGAACAATGAGCAGTTCTTC. Encoded protein: CASSPPSGKSNNEQFF.